The source of this TCR beta chain is a study of blood T cell repertoires in COVID-19. Study details: Acute and convalescent COVID-19 specimens originated in the United States, Italy and Spain.

Deletions cut 0 bases from V and 2 bases from J, with 7 bases between. The CDR3 extends over 14 amino acids. Germline values: CDR1 SGHTA, CDR2 FQGNSA. TCRdb keeps only in-frame clones here, not all; method: immunoSEQ multiplex PCR. The table lists 150,000 to 200,000 clones, around three quarters of them singletons. The clonotype originates from a man between 60 and 75 years old with active or convalescent COVID-19. Sequences were obtained from peripheral blood. V is TRBV7-2 and J is TRBJ2-5; D uncertain. CDR3 DNA: TGTGCCAGCAGCTTAGCCCTAGTACAAGAGACCCAGTACTTC. Amino acids: CASSLALVQETQYF. Complete variable domain (other parts from reference TRBV7-2 and TRBJ2-5): GAGVSQSPSNKVTEKGKDVELRCDPISGHTALYWYRQSLGQGLEFLIYFQGNSAPDKSGLPSDRFSAERTGGSVSTLTIQRTQQEDSAVYLCASSLALVQETQYFGPGTRLLVL.